One sample yielded the 27 T cell receptor beta chains listed below, sequenced in a study of tumor and adjacent non-tumor tissue in lung cancer. A modified ARM-PCR protocol with three rounds of nested PCR amplified TCRbeta. TCRdb called the multiplex PCR reads again in MiXCR, with one record for every CDR3 protein. The table lists 200,000 to 250,000 distinct CDR3 sequences, around 70% of them singletons. No cell sorting was done before RNA was extracted from the tissue. The source material was lung tumor tissue. The receptors shown here come from a man in his 60s with non-small cell lung cancer.

The V gene is TRBV7-9, the J gene TRBJ2-7, with 9 nucleotides matching TRBD1. CDR1 and CDR2 (germline): SEHNR, FQNEAQ (reference sequence). This CDR3 is 14 amino acids long. Trimming removed 5 bases from V and 8 bases from J; junction bases left unmatched: 10. CDR3 in amino acids: CASSQDRGSHKQYF. The CDR3 DNA reads TGTGCCAGCAGCCAGGACAGGGGTAGCCACAAGCAGTACTTC.

This clonotype occurred many times. This chain joins TRBV20-1 and TRBJ1-3, with 9 bases fitting TRBD1. J gave up 4 bases and V 5 bases, and 9 bases lay outside the gene matches. Germline V CDR1 and CDR2: DFQATT, SNEGSKA (reference sequence). This CDR3 comprises 15 residues. CDR3 region: CSASPGTGKGNTIYF. The CDR3, as DNA: TGCAGTGCTTCACCCGGGACAGGGAAAGGAAACACCATATATTTT.

The chain carries TRBV6-6 and TRBJ1-6; possibly TRBD1 for D (5 bases). This CDR3 has 14 residues. Germline CDR1 is MNHNY and CDR2 is SVGAGI (reference sequence). V lost 7 bases, J lost 8 bases, and 15 bases lay in between. The CDR3 spells CASNQQTGDSPLHF. The CDR3 DNA reads as TGTGCCAGCAACCAACAGACGGGGGATTCACCCCTCCACTTT.

Notes on this clonotype: A read error may explain this, as a much larger clone is one base away. The chain employs TRBV6-2 or TRBV6-3 and TRBJ1-5; 10 positions match TRBD1. The J call may be wrong; the DNA end is better matched by TRBJ2-3. The CDR3 loop spans 18 amino acids. Germline CDR1 and CDR2: MNHEY and SVGEGT. CDR3 sequence (DNA): TGTGCCAGCAACAAACCTCGTACGGGACAGGGGTCCAATCAGCCCCAGTATTTT. Protein: CASNKPRTGQGSNQPQYF.

Regarding this clonotype: This may be a read error, as it is one base from a much larger clone. The V and J genes are TRBV20-1 and TRBJ2-5, with 12 bases that match TRBD2. Germline CDR1 reads DFQATT; CDR2 reads SNEGSKA (reference sequence). The CDR3 has 16 residues. CDR3 amino acids: CSARDQRTSGTETKYF. The CDR3 nucleotides are TGCAGTGCTAGAGATCAAAGGACTAGCGGGACGGAGACCAAGTACTTC.

The CDR3 spells CTNSFTSGSYNEQFF. The CDR3 DNA follows: TGTACCAACAGCTTCACCTCGGGCTCCTACAATGAGCAGTTCTTC. V and J are TRBV11-3 and TRBJ2-1; no definite D call. The CDR3 loop spans 15 amino acids. Germline V gene data show CDR1 as SGHNT and CDR2 as YENEEA.

This clonotype was counted a single time. Being one base from a much bigger clone, this may be a read error. This chain joins TRBV7-8 and TRBJ1-1, with D tentatively TRBD1 (6 bases). The CDR3 is 15 amino acids. In germline, CDR1 is SGHVS, CDR2 FQNEAQ. In DNA, the CDR3 is TGTGCCAACAGCGTAATACAGGGCATGAACACTGAAGCTTTCTTT. Protein sequence: CANSVIQGMNTEAFF.

To note about this clonotype: A single base separates this from a much larger clone, so it may be a read error. V and J are TRBV20-1 and TRBJ1-6, with D possibly being TRBD1 (6 bases). This CDR3 region has 14 residues. Germline CDR1 reads DFQATT; CDR2 reads SNEGSKA (reference sequence). The CDR3 here is CSARERTANSPLRF. In DNA, the CDR3 is TGCAGTGCTAGAGAGCGGACAGCTAATTCACCCCTCCGCTTT.

This chain uses TRBV6-1 with TRBJ2-7; TRBD1 is a possible D gene (6 bases). CDR1 is MNHNS and CDR2 is SASEGT in the germline V gene. The CDR3 length is 14 residues. V lost 1 base and J lost 7, with 14 bases in between. CDR3 sequence: CASSEDGTCDEQYF. The DNA for the CDR3 is TGTGCCAGCAGTGAAGATGGGACATGCGATGAGCAGTACTTC.

This clonotype appeared once. A read error may produce the germline difference seen at one junction end. The gene calls are TRBV11-2 and TRBJ1-3; D uncertain. The CDR3 length is 15 residues. Germline V CDR1 and CDR2: SGHAT, FQNNGV. CDR3 region: CAGTPASGPGNTICF. CDR3 in DNA: TGTGCCGGCACCCCGGCCTCGGGTCCTGGAAACACCATATGTTTT.

A remark on this clonotype: A much bigger clone sits one base away, suggesting this may be a read error. The V call is TRBV28, the J call TRBJ1-6, with TRBD1 matching 7 bases. V trimming: 5 bases; J trimming: 7 bases; junction bases outside the gene matches: 14. This CDR3 region has 17 residues. Germline V CDR1 and CDR2: MDHEN, SYDVKM. The DNA of the CDR3 is TGTGCCAGCAGTCTACTGGGACAGAGATTCTCCAATTCACCCCTCCACTTT. It encodes CASSLLGQRFSNSPLHF.

A word on this clonotype: A read error may produce the germline difference seen at one junction end. The J gene is TRBJ2-1, the V gene TRBV11-3; 12 bases match TRBD2. The CDR3 runs to 14 residues. CDR1 is SGHNT and CDR2 is YENEEA in the germline V gene. The CDR3 sequence is CGSLPELAGGEQFF. The DNA for the CDR3 is TGTGGCAGCCTCCCGGAACTAGCGGGAGGAGAGCAGTTCTTC. The whole variable domain, remainder taken from reference TRBV11-3 and TRBJ2-1, is EAGVVQSPRYKIIEKKQPVAFWCNPISGHNTLYWYLQNLGQGPELLIRYENEEAVDDSQLPKDRFSAERLKGVDSTLKIQPAELGDSAVYLCGSLPELAGGEQFFGPGTRLTVL.

The chain combines TRBV6-6 with TRBJ2-4; 8 bases agree with TRBD2. In germline, CDR1 is MNHNY, CDR2 SVGAGI (reference sequence). The CDR3 runs to 15 residues. The J segment lost 9 bases and the V segment lost 2 bases, leaving 9 bases of the junction unmatched. The CDR3 DNA follows: TGTGCCAGCAGTTACAGGTCCGGGGGGGTGGTCATTCAGTACTTC. Residues: CASSYRSGGVVIQYF.

This clonotype was detected ten times or more. V usage is TRBV12-3 or TRBV12-4 and J usage is TRBJ1-2; TRBD1 matches 7 bases. With 2 bases clipped from V and 1 base from J, the junction kept 16 bases outside the gene matches. The CDR3 covers 19 residues. The DNA of the CDR3 is TGTGCCAGCAGTTTAAGGGGGTTGGGTACAGGGGCCCATAACTATGGCTACACCTTC. Its protein is CASSLRGLGTGAHNYGYTF.

This clonotype occurred a few times. One junction end disagrees with the germline gene, perhaps due to a read error. The genes are TRBV29-1 and TRBJ2-7, with 9 bases lining up with TRBD1. The CDR3 is 14 residues long. Germline loops: CDR1 SQVTM, CDR2 ANQGSEA. The CDR3 protein is CNTKRDRASTEQYF. CDR3 DNA sequence: TGCAACACAAAAAGGGACAGGGCGTCGACGGAGCAATATTTC.

This clonotype was seen at least ten times. The V call is TRBV4-2, the J call TRBJ2-3; 7 nucleotides align to TRBD2. The junction had 9 bases not matched to a gene; V was cut back by 4 bases and J by 5 bases. This CDR3 region has 15 residues. Germline V gene sequence: CDR1 LGHNA, CDR2 YNFKEQ. CDR3 DNA sequence: TGTGCCAGCAGCCCTCTCGGGGGGAAGGGAGATACGCAGTATTTT. It codes for CASSPLGGKGDTQYF.

Of note for this clonotype: An end of the junction does not agree with germline; a read error may underlie this. The chain combines TRBV6-5 with TRBJ1-1; the D is unclear. CDR1 and CDR2 (germline): MNHEY, SVGAGI. The CDR3 runs 13 residues. CDR3 sequence: CACRKKGNTEAFF. CDR3 bases: TGTGCCTGCAGAAAAAAGGGGAACACTGAAGCTTTCTTT.

V usage is TRBV20-1 and J usage is TRBJ1-3, with D unclear. This CDR3 comprises 14 residues. The V and J ends lost 3 bases and 3 bases respectively, with 12 bases between them. The germline gives CDR1 DFQATT, CDR2 SNEGSKA (reference sequence). The CDR3 DNA sequence: TGCAGTGCTAGTCAGACATTCTATGGAAACACCATATATTTT. It yields the protein CSASQTFYGNTIYF.

This clonotype was detected only a few times. The rearrangement joins TRBV7-6 to TRBJ2-1; TRBD1 is a possible D gene (5 bases). This CDR3 has 15 residues. Trimming cost V 0 bases and J 6 bases, with 12 bases left between them. Germline-derived CDR1 and CDR2 are SGHVS and FNYEAQ. CDR3 in DNA: TGTGCCAGCAGCTTAGCAGGGGTCGGGCCCAATGAGCAGTTCTTC. Encoded protein: CASSLAGVGPNEQFF.

A remark on this clonotype: It is likely a read error, because the conserved phenylalanine at the end of the CDR3 is missing. The chain's CDR3 is CASSSSSGGGTETQYS. In DNA, the CDR3 is TGTGCCAGCAGCTCGAGCAGCGGGGGTGGCACAGAAACGCAGTATTCT. The chain links TRBV11-2 to TRBJ2-3, with 8 bases lining up with TRBD2. Germline loops: CDR1 SGHAT, CDR2 FQNNGV. This CDR3 has 16 residues.

This clonotype has ten or more counts. The rearrangement links TRBV12-3 or TRBV12-4 to TRBJ1-2; a possible D gene is TRBD1 (6 bases). V was cut by 6 bases and J by 8 bases, with 22 bases left in between. This CDR3 comprises 15 residues. CDR3 bases: TGTGCCAGCAGCCCAGACAGGTTCCACGGTGGGGGCTACACCTTC. It yields the protein CASSPDRFHGGGYTF.

The chain combines TRBV20-1 with TRBJ2-1; 9 bases map to TRBD2. V trimming: 6 bases; J trimming: 6 bases; junction bases outside the gene matches: 12. Per the germline V gene, CDR1 is DFQATT and CDR2 is SNEGSKA (reference sequence). The CDR3 contains 15 residues. The CDR3 DNA sequence: TGCAGTGCCACGACGTCGGGACTAGCTCCCAATGAGCAGTTCTTC. Its translation is CSATTSGLAPNEQFF.

The chain employs TRBV7-2 and TRBJ1-1, with TRBD1 identical over 8 bases. CDR3 length: 15 residues. Looked up from germline, CDR1 is SGHTA and CDR2 is FQGNSA. J gave up 3 bases and V 5 bases, and 8 bases lay outside the gene matches. The CDR3: CASSLWDRHYTEAFF. In DNA form, the CDR3 reads TGTGCCAGCAGCCTTTGGGACAGGCACTACACTGAAGCTTTCTTT.

A word on this clonotype: One end of the junction is discordant with germline, which a read error may explain. This chain uses TRBV29-1 with TRBJ1-5; D uncertain. CDR1 and CDR2 (germline): SQVTM, ANQGSEA. The CDR3 covers 13 residues. In DNA form, the CDR3 reads TGCAGCGTTGGGTTTTACGGCAATCGGCCCCAGCATTTT. Its translation: CSVGFYGNRPQHF.

V gene TRBV6-2 or TRBV6-3 combines with J gene TRBJ1-1, with D unresolved. CDR1 and CDR2 (germline): MNHEY, SVGEGT. The CDR3 has 12 residues. Trimming cost V 5 bases and J 12 bases, with 16 bases left between them. CDR3 DNA sequence: TGTGCCAGCAGTAACCTGGGGAGGTGGACTTTCTTT. This codes for CASSNLGRWTFF.

V usage is TRBV28 and J usage is TRBJ2-3; 10 bases align to TRBD2. V was clipped by 3 bases and J by 0 bases; unmatched bases: 3. CDR1 and CDR2 from the germline V gene are MDHEN and SYDVKM. This CDR3 has 16 amino acids. The CDR3 region is CASSFPGLASTDTQYF. CDR3 sequence (DNA): TGTGCCAGCAGTTTCCCGGGACTAGCGAGCACAGATACGCAGTATTTT.

A few counts support this clonotype. This may be a read error: a much more frequent sequence differs by one nucleotide. V is TRBV11-3 and J is TRBJ1-5, with no clear D. Germline CDR1 reads SGHNT; CDR2 reads YENEEA. This CDR3 has 13 amino acids. The CDR3, as DNA: TGTTCCAGCAGCTCAGGCCCCGACCAGCCCCAGCATTTT. As protein: CSSSSGPDQPQHF.